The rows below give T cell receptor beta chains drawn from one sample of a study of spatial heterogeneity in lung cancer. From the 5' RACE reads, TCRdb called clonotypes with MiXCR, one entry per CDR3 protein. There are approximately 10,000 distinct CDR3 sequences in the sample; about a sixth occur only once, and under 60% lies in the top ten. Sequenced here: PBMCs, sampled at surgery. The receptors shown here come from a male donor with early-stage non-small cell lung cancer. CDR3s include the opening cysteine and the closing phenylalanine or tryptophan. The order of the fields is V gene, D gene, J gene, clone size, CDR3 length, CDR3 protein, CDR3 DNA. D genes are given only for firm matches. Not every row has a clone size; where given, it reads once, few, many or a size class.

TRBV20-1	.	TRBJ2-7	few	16	CSASQIRGNRAYEQYF	TGCAGTGCTAGTCAGATTAGAGGAAACAGAGCCTACGAGCAGTACTTC
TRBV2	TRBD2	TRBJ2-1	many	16	CASSVSAGGTYNEQFF	TGTGCCAGCAGTGTTTCAGCGGGAGGCACCTACAATGAGCAGTTCTTC
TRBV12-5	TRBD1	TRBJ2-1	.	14	CASEPGQGANEQFF	TGTGCTAGTGAGCCGGGACAGGGGGCCAATGAGCAGTTCTTC
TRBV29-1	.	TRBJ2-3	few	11	CSVGREDTQYF	TGCAGCGTTGGGAGGGAGGATACGCAATATTTT
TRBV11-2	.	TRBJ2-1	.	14	CASSRGDSRAEQFF	TGTGCCAGCAGCCGGGGCGACAGTCGCGCTGAGCAGTTCTTC
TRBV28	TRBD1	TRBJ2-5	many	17	CASSFGTGGLPGETQYF	TGTGCCAGCAGTTTCGGGACAGGGGGCCTTCCAGGAGAGACCCAGTACTTC
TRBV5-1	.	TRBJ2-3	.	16	CASSFGGRFGTDTQYF	TGCGCCAGCAGCTTTGGGGGGCGATTTGGGACAGATACGCAGTATTTT
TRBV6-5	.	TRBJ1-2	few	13	CASRSDRNYGYTF	TGTGCCAGCAGATCCGACAGGAACTATGGCTACACCTTC
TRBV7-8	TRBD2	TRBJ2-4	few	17	CASSLKVGGRAENIQYF	TGTGCCAGCAGCTTAAAAGTAGGCGGGAGGGCCGAAAACATTCAGTACTTC
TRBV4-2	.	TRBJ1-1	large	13	CASRLGQNTEAFF	TGTGCCAGCCGACTAGGGCAGAACACTGAAGCTTTCTTT